This T cell receptor (beta chain) was identified during a study of T cell changes during pregnancy in multiple sclerosis. Clones were read by immunoSEQ multiplex PCR, and TCRdb kept only the in-frame ones, dropping some. The profile shows 35,000 to 45,000 clones, roughly 88% of them singletons. CDR1 is SGDLS and CDR2 is YYNGEE in the germline V gene. The length of the CDR3 is 16 residues. Germline trimming cut 0 bases from V and 3 bases from J; bases unmatched to any gene: 7. This clone was seen only once. The receptor was derived from a female donor with multiple sclerosis, enrolled in a pregnancy study. The sample here was CD8+ T cells from peripheral blood mononuclear cells, taken in the first trimester of pregnancy. This chain uses TRBV9 with TRBJ2-3, with 7 bases that match TRBD1. CDR3 in amino acids: CASSVEQGGPTDTQYF. Written as DNA, the CDR3 is TGTGCCAGCAGCGTAGAGCAAGGGGGCCCGACAGATACGCAGTATTTT.